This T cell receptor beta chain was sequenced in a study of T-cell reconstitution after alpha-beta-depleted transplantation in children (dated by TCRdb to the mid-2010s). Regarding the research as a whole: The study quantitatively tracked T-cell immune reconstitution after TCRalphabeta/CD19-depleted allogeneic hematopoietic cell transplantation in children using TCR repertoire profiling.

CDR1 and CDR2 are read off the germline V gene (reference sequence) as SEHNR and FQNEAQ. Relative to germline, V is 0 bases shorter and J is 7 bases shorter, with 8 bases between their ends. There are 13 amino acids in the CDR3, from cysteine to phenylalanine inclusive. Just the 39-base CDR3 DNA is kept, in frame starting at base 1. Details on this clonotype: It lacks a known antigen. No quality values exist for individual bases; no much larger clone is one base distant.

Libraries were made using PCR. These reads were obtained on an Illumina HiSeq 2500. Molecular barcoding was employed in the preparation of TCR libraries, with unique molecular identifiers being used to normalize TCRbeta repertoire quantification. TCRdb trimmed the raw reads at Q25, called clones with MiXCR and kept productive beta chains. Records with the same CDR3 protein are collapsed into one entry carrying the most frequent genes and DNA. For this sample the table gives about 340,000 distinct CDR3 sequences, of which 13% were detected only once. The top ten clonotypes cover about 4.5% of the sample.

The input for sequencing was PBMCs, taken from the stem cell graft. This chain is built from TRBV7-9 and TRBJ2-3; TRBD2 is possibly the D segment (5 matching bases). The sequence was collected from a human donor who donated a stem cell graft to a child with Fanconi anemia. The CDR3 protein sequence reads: CASSLALGNTQYF. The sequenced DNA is TGTGCCAGCAGCTTAGCACTAGGCAATACGCAGTATTTT. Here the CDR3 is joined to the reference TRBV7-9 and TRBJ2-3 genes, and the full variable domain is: DTGVSQNPRHKITKRGQNVTFRCDPISEHNRLYWYRQTLGQGPEFLTYFQNEAQLEKSRLLSDRFSAERPKGSFSTLEIQRTEQGDSAMYLCASSLALGNTQYFGPGTRLTVL.